These 10 T cell receptor beta chains originate from one sample sequenced in a study of T cell responses to AZD1222 COVID-19 vaccine. Generated by immunoSEQ multiplex PCR, the TCRdb table keeps only in-frame clones and is missing some. The sample holds 150,000 or so clones, around nine tenths seen once. The specimen comprised peripheral blood, sampled on day 0 of AZD1222 vaccination. The receptors originated from an adult in good health.

The rearrangement links TRBV28 to TRBJ2-1; perhaps TRBD2 as D (6 bases). Germline V gene sequence: CDR1 MDHEN, CDR2 SYDVKM. V lost 3 bases and J 7 bases, leaving 10 bases between the germline ends. The CDR3 is made up of 13 amino acids. The CDR3 loop is CASSLGRLNEQFF. The CDR3 region has the DNA TGTGCCAGCAGTTTGGGGAGGTTGAATGAGCAGTTCTTC.

CDR3 bases: TGTGCCAGCTCGTTAGGGGGCTTTGAGACCCAGTACTTC. This sequence encodes CASSLGGFETQYF. V and J are TRBV28 and TRBJ2-5; 7 nucleotides line up with TRBD1. CDR1 MDHEN and CDR2 SYDVKM come from the germline V gene. The CDR3 loop spans 13 amino acids. Unmatched junction bases numbered 8, after V lost 8 bases and J lost 5 bases.

The rearrangement links TRBV29-1 to TRBJ1-4; possibly TRBD1 for D (6 bases). The V end lost 6 bases, the J end lost 8 bases, and 7 bases lay between the germline ends. CDR3 size: 10 residues. Germline CDR1 is SQVTM and CDR2 is ANQGSEA. The chain's CDR3 is CSVGHEKLFF. CDR3 nucleotide sequence: TGCAGCGTGGGACACGAAAAACTGTTTTTT.

This clone was picked up one time. This chain joins TRBV10-1 and TRBJ2-2; no definite D call. Germline CDR1 WNHNN, CDR2 SYGVQD (reference sequence). This CDR3 comprises 12 residues. V lost 4 bases and J lost 7, with 7 bases in between. The CDR3 DNA reads as TGCGCCAGCAGTGCGTCTGGCGGGGAGCTGTTTTTT. It encodes CASSASGGELFF.

The V gene is TRBV20-1, the J gene TRBJ2-7, with a possible D match to TRBD2 (6 bases). CDR1 and CDR2 (germline): DFQATT, SNEGSKA (reference sequence). The CDR3 is made up of 13 amino acids. Between the trimmed V and J ends, which lost 3 bases and 5 bases, there was a span of 14 bases. The CDR3 DNA is TGCAGTGCTAGTCTGGACCCGGGGGACGAGCAGTACTTC. Amino acids: CSASLDPGDEQYF.

The chain uses TRBV19 and TRBJ2-4; 12 positions agree with TRBD1. Unmatched junction bases numbered 7, after V lost 8 bases and J lost 5 bases. Germline CDR1 is LNHDA and CDR2 is SQIVND (reference sequence). The CDR3 sequence is 15 residues long. The CDR3 DNA sequence: TGTGCCAGTTGGGACAGGGGGCGCGTAGAAAACATTCAGTACTTC. Protein sequence: CASWDRGRVENIQYF. Filled out from reference TRBV19 and TRBJ2-4, the complete variable domain reads DGGITQSPKYLFRKEGQNVTLSCEQNLNHDAMYWYRQDPGQGLRLIYYSQIVNDFQKGDIAEGYSVSREKKESFPLTVTSAQKNPTAFYLCASWDRGRVENIQYFGAGTRLSVL.

The chain uses TRBV5-4 and TRBJ2-7; 13 nucleotides match TRBD2. Looked up from germline, CDR1 is SGHNT and CDR2 is YYREEE (reference sequence). There are 14 residues in the CDR3. Trimming removed 3 bases from V and 6 bases from J; junction bases left unmatched: 3. CDR3 coding DNA: TGTGCCAGCAGCTGGACTAGCGGGAGATCCGAGCAGTACTTC. It yields the protein CASSWTSGRSEQYF.

This chain connects TRBV30 to TRBJ1-3; D is undetermined. Germline-derived CDR1 and CDR2 are GTSNPN and SVGIG (reference sequence). The CDR3 is made up of 14 amino acids. V was cut by 0 bases and J by 0 bases, with 6 bases left in between. The CDR3 sequence: CAWSVGSSGNTIYF. CDR3 nucleotide sequence: TGTGCCTGGAGTGTCGGGTCCTCTGGAAACACCATATATTTT. Looking up the rest from reference TRBV30 and TRBJ1-3 gives the full variable domain: SQTIHQWPATLVQPVGSPLSLECTVEGTSNPNLYWYRQAAGRGLQLLFYSVGIGQISSEVPQNLSASRPQDRQFILSSKKLLLSDSGFYLCAWSVGSSGNTIYFGEGSWLTVV.

This sequence joins TRBV6-1 and TRBJ1-2; weak D call: TRBD1 (6 bases). V was clipped by 5 bases and J by 9 bases, with 7 bases between them. The length of the CDR3 is 10 residues. CDR1 and CDR2 from the germline V gene are MNHNS and SASEGT. The CDR3 region is CASSRDSYTF. The CDR3 DNA reads as TGTGCCAGCAGTCGGGACAGCTACACCTTC.

This chain links TRBV4-1 with TRBJ1-4, with D hard to call. Germline CDR1 is MGHRA and CDR2 is YSYEKL. There are 13 residues in the CDR3. The ends were cut back, 4 bases at V and 4 bases at J, with 7 bases in the middle. The CDR3 DNA reads as TGCGCCAGCAGCCGCCAGAGTAATGAAAAACTGTTTTTT. This encodes CASSRQSNEKLFF.